This T cell receptor beta chain was sequenced for a study of beta chain features in type 1 diabetes. Across the study: Healthy donors and patients showed comparable age, gender and cell yields.

Reverse transcribing all isolated RNA meant expressed TCRB transcripts were sequenced. Libraries were prepared by immunoSEQ multiplex PCR; TCRdb keeps only in-frame clonotypes and omits some of them. Of 300,000 to 450,000 clones listed, about 19% are singletons. Per the germline V gene, CDR1 is SGHRS and CDR2 is YFSETQ. The CDR3 spans 14 residues. V dropped 4 bases and J dropped 4 bases, with 11 bases sitting between them. The chain joins TRBV5-1 to TRBJ1-4, with a possible D match to TRBD1 (6 bases). The origin of this receptor is a woman aged 18-35 years in good health. The source material was naive CD4+ T cells from blood. The CDR3 DNA is TGCGCCAGCAGCCCGGACAGCTTTAATGAAAAACTGTTTTTT. Translation: CASSPDSFNEKLFF. The full variable domain, with the rest looked up from reference TRBV5-1 and TRBJ1-4, is KAGVTQTPRYLIKTRGQQVTLSCSPISGHRSVSWYQQTPGQGLQFLFEYFSETQRNKGNFPGRFSGRQFSNSRSEMNVSTLELGDSALYLCASSPDSFNEKLFFGSGTQLSVL.